This TCR beta chain was identified in a study of blood T cell repertoires in COVID-19. Assay used: immunoSEQ multiplex PCR; TCRdb lists only in-frame clones, some missing. Here the sample spans about 130,000 clones, approximately 85% being singletons. Deletions cut 7 bases from V and 3 bases from J, with 13 bases between. Germline V gives CDR1 SGHTA, CDR2 FQGNSA. CDR3 size: 13 residues. The chain joins TRBV7-2 to TRBJ2-7; a possible D gene is TRBD2 (5 bases). The sample taken for sequencing was peripheral blood. This sequence originates from a woman older than 75 with COVID-19, enrolled during active disease. The CDR3 loop is CASTQSSGYEQYF. The CDR3 DNA is TGTGCCAGCACCCAGTCCAGCGGCTACGAGCAGTACTTC. Full variable domain (outside the CDR3, taken from reference TRBV7-2 and TRBJ2-7): GAGVSQSPSNKVTEKGKDVELRCDPISGHTALYWYRQSLGQGLEFLIYFQGNSAPDKSGLPSDRFSAERTGGSVSTLTIQRTQQEDSAVYLCASTQSSGYEQYFGPGTRLTVT.